This passage covers 13 T cell receptor beta chains from one sample sequenced in a study of T cells in Graves' hyperthyroidism and ophthalmopathy. TCR beta CDR3 regions were amplified from RNA transcripts. With the HTBI primer set, the TCR CDR3 went through a first round of RT-PCR. From the multiplex PCR reads, TCRdb called clonotypes with MiXCR, one entry per CDR3 protein. The sample contains about 350,000 distinct CDR3 sequences, 15% to 20% of which appear only once. The material sequenced was blood. The receptors shown here come from a woman aged 40 to 50 with Graves' ophthalmopathy.

This clonotype was detected many times. The rearrangement joins TRBV28 to TRBJ1-2; D is possibly TRBD1 (5 bases). Trimming removed 6 bases from V and 8 bases from J, with 25 bases in between. This CDR3 has 16 amino acids. CDR1 MDHEN and CDR2 SYDVKM come from the germline V gene. CDR3 region: CASRSERGRSLHGYTF. In nucleotides, the CDR3 is TGTGCCAGCAGATCGGAAAGGGGCCGTTCCCTTCACGGCTACACCTTC.

V gene TRBV6-1 combines with J gene TRBJ1-2; TRBD1 might be the D (5 bases). The CDR3 has 15 amino acids. Per germline, CDR1 MNHNS and CDR2 SASEGT. V lost 2 bases and J 8 bases, leaving 18 bases between the germline ends. CDR3 loop: CASSERRWQGGGYTF. CDR3 nucleotide sequence: TGTGCCAGCAGTGAAAGGAGGTGGCAGGGAGGAGGCTACACCTTC.

This clonotype was observed at least ten times. This chain links TRBV12-3 or TRBV12-4 with TRBJ2-2; 8 bases agree with TRBD1. CDR3 length equals 14 residues. The trim removed 5 bases at V and 7 bases at J, leaving 6 bases unmatched. CDR3 sequence reads: CASSQTGVDGELFF. The CDR3 DNA follows: TGTGCCAGCAGTCAGACAGGGGTGGACGGGGAGCTGTTTTTT.

This clonotype occurred many times. The CDR3 protein is CASSVGSRLEYGYTF. The CDR3 DNA sequence: TGTGCCAGCAGCGTAGGAAGCAGGTTAGAGTATGGCTACACCTTC. The V call is TRBV9, the J call TRBJ1-2, with D unclear. Germline lookup yields CDR1 SGDLS and CDR2 YYNGEE. The V gene lost 0 bases and the J gene lost 5 bases, with 14 bases spanning the gap. This CDR3 has 15 amino acids.

The gene calls are TRBV6-1 and TRBJ2-2; D gene unclear. This CDR3 spans 14 amino acids. Germline V gene sequence: CDR1 MNHNS, CDR2 SASEGT. Trimming pared 6 bases from V and 5 bases from J, leaving 13 bases between. CDR3 residues: CASSLESRTGELFF. The CDR3 DNA reads as TGTGCCAGCAGCCTAGAGAGTCGGACCGGGGAGCTGTTTTTT.

The J gene is TRBJ2-7, the V gene TRBV27; 7 positions match TRBD2. Germline-derived CDR1 and CDR2 are MNHEY and SMNVEV (reference sequence). The CDR3 runs 13 residues. Unmatched junction bases numbered 7, after V lost 4 bases and J lost 7 bases. This chain's CDR3 is CASSWGGDWEQYF. CDR3 in DNA: TGTGCCAGCAGTTGGGGGGGGGATTGGGAGCAGTACTTC.

This chain links TRBV6-1 with TRBJ1-5; D is possibly TRBD1 (5 bases). CDR1 MNHNS and CDR2 SASEGT come from the germline V gene. The CDR3 has 13 amino acids. V lost 7 bases to trimming and J lost 1 base, with 8 bases between them. In DNA form, the CDR3 reads TGTGCCAGCACAAGGGGAAGCAATCAGCCCCAGCATTTT. Translating gives CASTRGSNQPQHF.

Ten or more counts support this clonotype. This chain uses TRBV6-1 with TRBJ1-5; D remains ambiguous. Germline V gene lookup returns CDR1 MNHNS and CDR2 SASEGT. This CDR3 has 13 residues. V lost 7 bases to trimming and J lost 3 bases, with 10 bases between them. In nucleotides, the CDR3 is TGTGCCAGCAAAGGACTGCCCAATCAGCCCCAGCATTTT. Translating gives CASKGLPNQPQHF.

This clonotype was observed many times. This chain uses TRBV18 with TRBJ2-7, with a tentative D call TRBD1 (6 bases). V was trimmed by 3 bases and J by 4 bases, leaving 13 bases between them. Germline-derived CDR1 and CDR2 are KGHSH and LQKENI. The CDR3 has 14 amino acids. The CDR3 sequence: CASSPETGKYEQYF. The DNA for the CDR3 is TGTGCCAGCTCACCCGAGACAGGAAAATACGAGCAGTACTTC.

V usage is TRBV27 and J usage is TRBJ1-2, with 7 nucleotides matching TRBD1. Germline V lookup: CDR1 MNHEY, CDR2 SMNVEV (reference sequence). This CDR3 is 15 amino acids long. The J segment lost 4 bases and the V segment lost 6 bases, leaving 11 bases of the junction unmatched. The CDR3 spells CASSKQGLSLYGYTF. CDR3 coding DNA: TGTGCCAGCAGCAAACAGGGGCTCTCACTCTATGGCTACACCTTC.

This clonotype was recorded many times. At one end the junction does not follow the germline gene, possibly because of a read error. V and J are TRBV2 and TRBJ2-7; D is undetermined. The CDR3 extends over 12 amino acids. Germline values: CDR1 SNHLY, CDR2 FYNNEI. The CDR3 DNA reads TGTGCCAGCAGTCGAAACTCCTACGAGCAGTGCTTC. This gives the protein CASSRNSYEQCF.

This chain links TRBV4-3 with TRBJ1-2, with D tentatively TRBD1 (6 bases). Germline-derived CDR1 and CDR2 are LGHNA and YSLEER. V gave up 0 bases and J gave up 7 bases, with 15 bases separating them. The CDR3 covers 15 residues. CDR3 sequence (DNA): TGCGCCAGCAGCCAAGAGTTTGCAGGGGTTGCTGGCTACACCTTC. As protein: CASSQEFAGVAGYTF.

This chain uses TRBV9 with TRBJ2-2, with D uncertain. The germline gives CDR1 SGDLS, CDR2 YYNGEE. Trimming cost V 0 bases and J 1 base, with 7 bases left between them. This CDR3 is 15 amino acids long. The CDR3, as DNA: TGTGCCAGCAGCGTAGAGGCCCAGAACACCGGGGAGCTGTTTTTT. Translating it yields CASSVEAQNTGELFF.